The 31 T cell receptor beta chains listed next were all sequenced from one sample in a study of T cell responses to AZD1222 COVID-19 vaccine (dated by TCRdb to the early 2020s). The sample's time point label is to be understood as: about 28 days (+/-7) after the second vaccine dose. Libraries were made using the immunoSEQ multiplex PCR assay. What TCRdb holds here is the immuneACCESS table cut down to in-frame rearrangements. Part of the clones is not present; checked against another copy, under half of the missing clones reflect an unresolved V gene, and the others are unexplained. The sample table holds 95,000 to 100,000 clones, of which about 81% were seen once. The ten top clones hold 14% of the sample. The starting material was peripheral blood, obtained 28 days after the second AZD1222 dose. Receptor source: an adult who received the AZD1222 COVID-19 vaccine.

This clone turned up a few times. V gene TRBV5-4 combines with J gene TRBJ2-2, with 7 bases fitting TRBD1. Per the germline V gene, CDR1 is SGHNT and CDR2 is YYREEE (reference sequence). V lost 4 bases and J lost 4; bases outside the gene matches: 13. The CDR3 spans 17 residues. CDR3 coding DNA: TGTGCCAGCAGCACCCTGACAGGGAGCACCCGCACCGGGGAGCTGTTTTTT. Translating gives CASSTLTGSTRTGELFF. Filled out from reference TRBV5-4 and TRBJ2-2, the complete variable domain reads ETGVTQSPTHLIKTRGQQVTLRCSSQSGHNTVSWYQQALGQGPQFIFQYYREEENGRGNFPPRFSGLQFPNYSSELNVNALELDDSALYLCASSTLTGSTRTGELFFGEGSRLTVL.

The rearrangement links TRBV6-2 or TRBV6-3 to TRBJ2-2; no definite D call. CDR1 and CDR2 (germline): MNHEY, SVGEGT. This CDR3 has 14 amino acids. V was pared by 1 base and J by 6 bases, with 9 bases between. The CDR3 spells CASSYYRTPGELFF. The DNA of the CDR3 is TGTGCCAGCAGTTACTACCGGACGCCCGGGGAGCTGTTTTTT.

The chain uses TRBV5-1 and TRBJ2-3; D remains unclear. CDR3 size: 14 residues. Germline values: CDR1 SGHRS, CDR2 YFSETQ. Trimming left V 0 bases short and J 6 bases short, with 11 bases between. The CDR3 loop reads CASSLVRNSDTQYF. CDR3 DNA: TGCGCCAGCAGCTTGGTTCGAAATTCGGATACGCAGTATTTT.

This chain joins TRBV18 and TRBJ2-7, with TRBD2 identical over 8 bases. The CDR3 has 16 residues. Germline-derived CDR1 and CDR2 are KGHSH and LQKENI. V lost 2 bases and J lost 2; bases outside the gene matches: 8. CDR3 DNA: TGTGCCAGCTCACCAGCGTCGGGACTAGTCCCCTACGAGCAGTACTTC. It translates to CASSPASGLVPYEQYF.

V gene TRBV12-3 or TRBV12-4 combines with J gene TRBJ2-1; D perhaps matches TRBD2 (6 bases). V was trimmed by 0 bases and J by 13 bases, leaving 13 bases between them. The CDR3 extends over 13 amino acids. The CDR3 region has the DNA TGTGCCAGCAGTTTAGCGGAGGGACTCTCTCAGTTCTTC. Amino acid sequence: CASSLAEGLSQFF.

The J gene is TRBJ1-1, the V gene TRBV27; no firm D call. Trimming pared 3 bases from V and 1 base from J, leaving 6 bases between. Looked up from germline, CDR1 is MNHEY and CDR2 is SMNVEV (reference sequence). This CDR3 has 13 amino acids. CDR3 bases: TGTGCCAGCAGTTTTAATTCGAACACTGAAGCTTTCTTT. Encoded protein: CASSFNSNTEAFF.

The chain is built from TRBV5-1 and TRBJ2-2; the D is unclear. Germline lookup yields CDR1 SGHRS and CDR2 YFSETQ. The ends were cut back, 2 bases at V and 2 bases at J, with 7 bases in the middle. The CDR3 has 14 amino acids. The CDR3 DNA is TGCGCCAGCAGCTTTCCAGGAAACACCGGGGAGCTGTTTTTT. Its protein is CASSFPGNTGELFF.

The CDR3 here is CASSPIGRSYTF. The DNA of the CDR3 is TGTGCCAGCAGCCCAATAGGACGAAGCTACACCTTC. This chain connects TRBV14 to TRBJ1-2; D is undetermined. The CDR3 is 12 amino acids. Germline values: CDR1 SGHDN, CDR2 FVKESK. V lost 4 bases and J lost 9, with 12 bases in between. The variable domain in full, with the rest retrieved from reference TRBV14 and TRBJ1-2, is EAGVTQFPSHSVIEKGQTVTLRCDPISGHDNLYWYRRVMGKEIKFLLHFVKESKQDESGMPNNRFLAERTGGTYSTLKVQPAELEDSGVYFCASSPIGRSYTFGSGTRLTVV.

CDR3 nucleotides: TGTGCCAGCAGTTCGGTGGTCGGATTAAACAATGAGCAGTTCTTC. As protein: CASSSVVGLNNEQFF. This chain uses TRBV6-4 with TRBJ2-1, with D unresolved. The germline V gene has CDR1 MRHNA and CDR2 SNTAGT. There are 15 residues in the CDR3. Trimming cost V 5 bases and J 5 bases, with 16 bases left between them.

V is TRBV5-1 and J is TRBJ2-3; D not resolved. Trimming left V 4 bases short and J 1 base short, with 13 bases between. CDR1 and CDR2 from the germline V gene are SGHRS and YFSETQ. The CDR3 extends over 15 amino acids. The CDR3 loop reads CASSDTASGTDTQYF. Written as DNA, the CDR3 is TGCGCCAGCAGCGACACTGCTTCCGGCACAGATACGCAGTATTTT.

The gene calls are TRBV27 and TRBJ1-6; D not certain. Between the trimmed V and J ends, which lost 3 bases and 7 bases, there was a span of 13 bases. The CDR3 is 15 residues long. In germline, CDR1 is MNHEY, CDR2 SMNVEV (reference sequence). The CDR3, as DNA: TGTGCCAGCAGTTTCAGGACGGCATTGAATTCACCCCTCCACTTT. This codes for CASSFRTALNSPLHF.

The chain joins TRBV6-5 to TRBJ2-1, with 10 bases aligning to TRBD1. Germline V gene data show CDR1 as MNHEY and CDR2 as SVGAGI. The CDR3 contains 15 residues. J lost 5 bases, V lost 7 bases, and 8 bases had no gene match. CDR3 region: CASTRTGGENNEQFF. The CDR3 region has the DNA TGTGCCAGCACCAGGACAGGGGGTGAGAACAATGAGCAGTTCTTC.

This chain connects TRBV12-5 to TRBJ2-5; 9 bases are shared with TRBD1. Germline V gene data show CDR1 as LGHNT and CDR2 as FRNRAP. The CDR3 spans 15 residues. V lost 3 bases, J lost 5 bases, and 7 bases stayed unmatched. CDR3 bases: TGTGCTAGTGGTTTTGGTGGCGACAGGGGGGAGACCCAGTACTTC. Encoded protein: CASGFGGDRGETQYF.

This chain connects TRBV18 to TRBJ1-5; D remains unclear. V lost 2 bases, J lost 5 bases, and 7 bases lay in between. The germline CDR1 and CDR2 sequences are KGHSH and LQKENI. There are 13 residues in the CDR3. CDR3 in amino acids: CASSPNRDQPQHF. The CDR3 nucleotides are TGTGCCAGCTCACCAAATAGGGATCAGCCCCAGCATTTT.

The CDR3 region is CASSLGPGGLSNQPQHF. DNA of the CDR3: TGTGCCAGCAGCTTGGGACCTGGAGGGTTAAGCAATCAGCCCCAGCATTTT. The rearrangement uses TRBV5-5 and TRBJ1-5; no definite D call. Trimming took 0 bases from V and 1 from J, leaving 14 bases between them. The CDR3 is 17 residues long. CDR1 and CDR2 from the germline V gene are SGHKS and YYEKEE (reference sequence).

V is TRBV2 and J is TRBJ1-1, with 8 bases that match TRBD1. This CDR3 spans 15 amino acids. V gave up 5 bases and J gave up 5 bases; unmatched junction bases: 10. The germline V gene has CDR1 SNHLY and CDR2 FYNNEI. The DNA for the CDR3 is TGTGCCAGCAGTCAGGACAGGGTTGGAGGGACTGAAGCTTTCTTT. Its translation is CASSQDRVGGTEAFF.

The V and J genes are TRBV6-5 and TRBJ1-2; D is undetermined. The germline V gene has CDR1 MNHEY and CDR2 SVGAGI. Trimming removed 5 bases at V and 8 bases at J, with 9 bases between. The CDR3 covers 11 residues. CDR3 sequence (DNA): TGTGCCAGCAGTCTCCCTGGGGGCTACACCTTC. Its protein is CASSLPGGYTF.

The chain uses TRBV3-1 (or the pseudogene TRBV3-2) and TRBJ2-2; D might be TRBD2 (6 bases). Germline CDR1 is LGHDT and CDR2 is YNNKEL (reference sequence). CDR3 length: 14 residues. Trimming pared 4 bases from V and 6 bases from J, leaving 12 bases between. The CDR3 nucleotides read TGTGCCAGCAGCCGGAGACTAGTGTCCGGGGAGCTGTTTTTT. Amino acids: CASSRRLVSGELFF.

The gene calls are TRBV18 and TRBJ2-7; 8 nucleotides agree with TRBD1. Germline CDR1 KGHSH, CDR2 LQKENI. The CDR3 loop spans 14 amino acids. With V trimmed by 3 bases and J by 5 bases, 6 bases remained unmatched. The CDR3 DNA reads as TGTGCCAGCTCACCTCAGGACAGGGTCCACGAGCAGTACTTC. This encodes CASSPQDRVHEQYF.

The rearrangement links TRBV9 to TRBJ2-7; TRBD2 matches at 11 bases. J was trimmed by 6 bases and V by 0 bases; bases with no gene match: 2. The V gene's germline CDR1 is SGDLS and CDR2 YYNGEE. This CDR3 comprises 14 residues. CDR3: CASSVELAGAEQYF. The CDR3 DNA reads TGTGCCAGCAGCGTAGAACTAGCGGGAGCCGAGCAGTACTTC. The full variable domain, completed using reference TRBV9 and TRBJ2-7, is DSGVTQTPKHLITATGQRVTLRCSPRSGDLSVYWYQQSLDQGLQFLIQYYNGEERAKGNILERFSAQQFPDLHSELNLSSLELGDSALYFCASSVELAGAEQYFGPGTRLTVT.

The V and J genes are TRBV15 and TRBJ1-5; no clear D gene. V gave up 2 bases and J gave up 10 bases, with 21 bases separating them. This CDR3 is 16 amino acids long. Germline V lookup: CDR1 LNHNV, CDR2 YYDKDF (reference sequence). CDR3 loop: CATSRTQTAPISPQHF. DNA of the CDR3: TGTGCCACCAGCAGAACGCAGACGGCTCCAATCAGCCCCCAGCATTTT.

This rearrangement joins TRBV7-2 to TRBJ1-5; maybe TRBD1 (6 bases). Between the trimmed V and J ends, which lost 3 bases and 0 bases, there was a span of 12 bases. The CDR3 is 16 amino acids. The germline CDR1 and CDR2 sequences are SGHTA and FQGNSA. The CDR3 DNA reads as TGTGCCAGCAGCTTGTTGGGGGCGAATAGCAATCAGCCCCAGCATTTT. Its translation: CASSLLGANSNQPQHF.

The CDR3 here is CASSQASGTSGSGTKNIQYF. Written as DNA, the CDR3 is TGCGCCAGCAGCCAAGCATCCGGGACTAGCGGGAGTGGAACCAAAAACATTCAGTACTTC. V is TRBV4-1 and J is TRBJ2-4; 14 positions agree with TRBD2. CDR1 is MGHRA, CDR2 YSYEKL, per germline. The V and J ends lost 1 base and 2 bases, in that order; junction bases with no gene match: 10. The CDR3 is made up of 20 amino acids.

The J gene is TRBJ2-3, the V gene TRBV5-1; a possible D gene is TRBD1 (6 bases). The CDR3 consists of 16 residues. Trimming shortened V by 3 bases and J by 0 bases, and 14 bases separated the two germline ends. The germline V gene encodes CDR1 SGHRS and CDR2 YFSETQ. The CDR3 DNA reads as TGCGCCAGCAGCTCAGGGGACGATTTTAGCACAGATACGCAGTATTTT. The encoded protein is CASSSGDDFSTDTQYF. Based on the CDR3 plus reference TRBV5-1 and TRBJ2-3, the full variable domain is KAGVTQTPRYLIKTRGQQVTLSCSPISGHRSVSWYQQTPGQGLQFLFEYFSETQRNKGNFPGRFSGRQFSNSRSEMNVSTLELGDSALYLCASSSGDDFSTDTQYFGPGTRLTVL.

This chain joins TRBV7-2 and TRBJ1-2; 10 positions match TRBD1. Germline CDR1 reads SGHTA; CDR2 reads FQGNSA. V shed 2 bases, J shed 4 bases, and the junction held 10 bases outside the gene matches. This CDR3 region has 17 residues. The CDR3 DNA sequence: TGTGCCAGCAGCTTATCCGGGACAGGGGTCGGGGGCTATGGCTACACCTTC. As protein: CASSLSGTGVGGYGYTF.

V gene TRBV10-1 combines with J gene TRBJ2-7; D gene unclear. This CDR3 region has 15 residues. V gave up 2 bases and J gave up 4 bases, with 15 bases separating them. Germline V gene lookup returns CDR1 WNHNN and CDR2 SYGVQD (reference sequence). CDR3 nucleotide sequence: TGCGCCAGCAGTGAGACCGGAAAAGAGGCTTACGAGCAGTACTTC. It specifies CASSETGKEAYEQYF.

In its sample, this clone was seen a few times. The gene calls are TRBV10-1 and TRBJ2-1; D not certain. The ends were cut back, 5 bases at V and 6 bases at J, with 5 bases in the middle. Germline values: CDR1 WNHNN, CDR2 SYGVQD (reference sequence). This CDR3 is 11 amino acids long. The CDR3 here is CASSYRNEQFF. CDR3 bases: TGCGCCAGCAGTTACCGCAATGAGCAGTTCTTC.

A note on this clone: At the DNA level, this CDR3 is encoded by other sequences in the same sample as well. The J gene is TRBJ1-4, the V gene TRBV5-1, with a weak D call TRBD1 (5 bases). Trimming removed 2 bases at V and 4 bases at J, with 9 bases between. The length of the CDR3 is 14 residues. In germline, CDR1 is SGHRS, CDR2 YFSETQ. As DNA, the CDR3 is TGCGCCAGCAGCTTCGGGGGATTTAATGAAAAACTGTTTTTT. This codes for CASSFGGFNEKLFF.

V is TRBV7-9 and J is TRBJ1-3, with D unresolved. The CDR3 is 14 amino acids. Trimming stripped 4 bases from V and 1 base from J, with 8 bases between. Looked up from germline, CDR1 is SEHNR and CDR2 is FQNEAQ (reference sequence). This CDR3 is CASSYRGSGNTIYF. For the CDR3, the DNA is TGTGCCAGCAGCTACAGAGGATCTGGAAACACCATATATTTT.

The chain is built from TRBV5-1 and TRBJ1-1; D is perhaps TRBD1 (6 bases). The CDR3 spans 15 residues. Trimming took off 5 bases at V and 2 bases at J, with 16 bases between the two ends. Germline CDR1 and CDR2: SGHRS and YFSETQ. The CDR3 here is CASSWGRGENTEAFF. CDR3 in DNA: TGCGCCAGCAGTTGGGGCAGGGGTGAAAACACTGAAGCTTTCTTT.

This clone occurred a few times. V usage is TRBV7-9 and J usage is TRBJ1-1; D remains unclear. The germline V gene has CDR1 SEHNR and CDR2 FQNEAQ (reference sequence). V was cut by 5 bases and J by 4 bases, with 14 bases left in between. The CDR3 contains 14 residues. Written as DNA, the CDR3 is TGTGCCAGCAGCCATGACGGGCTGGGCACTGAAGCTTTCTTT. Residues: CASSHDGLGTEAFF.